These T cell receptor beta chains were read from a single sample in a study of shared clonotypes between healthy human individuals. Sequenced by immunoSEQ multiplex PCR; TCRdb stores in-frame clones only, minus some. The sample contains about 1.1 million clones, approximately 80% of which appear only once. Sequencing was carried out using memory CD4+ T cells from PBMCs. These TCRs come from a man between 18 and 29 years old in good health. Some clones in this sample may be carry-over from other donors' samples. CDR3s include the opening cysteine and the closing phenylalanine or tryptophan. A D gene is named only where the DNA matches it firmly. Some rows have no size entry. The others give once, few or many, or a class for an expanded clone.

clone_size | j_call | d_call | v_call | cdr3_nt | cdr3_aa
NA | TRBJ1-4 | TRBD1 | TRBV2 | TGTGCCAGCAGGGACAGGGAAGGTCGAGAAAAACTGTTTTTT | CASRDREGREKLFF
NA | TRBJ2-5 | NA | TRBV19 | TGTGCCAGTAGTATCTCCCAACTAGCATCAGAGACCCAGTACTTC | CASSISQLASETQYF
NA | TRBJ1-5 | TRBD1 | TRBV27 | TGTGCCAGCAGTGAATCCGGGACAGGAGTCAATCAGCCCCAGCATTTT | CASSESGTGVNQPQHF
NA | TRBJ2-2 | NA | TRBV7-3 | TGTGCCAGCAGCGATACACCCGGGGAGCTGTTTTTT | CASSDTPGELFF
few | TRBJ1-5 | NA | TRBV4-3 | TGCGCCAGCAGCCAAGATGGAAGGGTATATCAGCCCCAGCATTTT | CASSQDGRVYQPQHF
NA | TRBJ1-1 | TRBD1 | TRBV6-1 | TGTGCCAGCAGTGTAGGGTTTACAGGGGAGAGATCTGAAGCTTTCTTT | CASSVGFTGERSEAFF
once | TRBJ2-7 | NA | TRBV28 | TGTGCCAGCAGTTTCCAAGGACAGAGGCAGTACTTC | CASSFQGQRQYF
NA | TRBJ1-1 | NA | TRBV30 | TGTGCCTGGAGTGTACCCCAATGGGGGACCACTGAAGCTTTCTTT | CAWSVPQWGTTEAFF
NA | TRBJ2-1 | TRBD2 | TRBV20-1 | TGCAGTGCGAGACTAGCTAGTGAGCAGTTCTTC | CSARLASEQFF
NA | TRBJ1-5 | NA | TRBV6-1 | TGTGCCAGCAGTGCCCGGGACGGATTCAATCAGCCCCAGCATTTT | CASSARDGFNQPQHF
many | TRBJ1-1 | TRBD1 | TRBV11-2 | TGTGCCAGCAGCATAACACAGGGGACCACTGAAGCTTTCTTT | CASSITQGTTEAFF
NA | TRBJ1-2 | TRBD1 | TRBV5-1 | TGCGCCAGCAGCTGGGGACAGATCAACTATGGCTACACCTTC | CASSWGQINYGYTF
NA | TRBJ1-5 | NA | TRBV7-2 | TGTGCCAGCAGCTTTACCCCGCCAACTAGCAATCAGCCCCAGCATTTT | CASSFTPPTSNQPQHF
once | TRBJ2-2 | NA | TRBV7-9 | TGTGCCAGCAGCTTAGTTCTGGGCACCGGGGAGCTGTTTTTT | CASSLVLGTGELFF
NA | TRBJ1-2 | NA | TRBV4-3 | TGCGCCAGCAGCCAAGGCGTCGGCAATAACTATGGCTACACCTTC | CASSQGVGNNYGYTF
many | TRBJ2-3 | TRBD2 | TRBV4-2 | TGTGCCAGCAGCCCACTGGAGTGGCGGGAGCAAGGAGATACGCAGTATTTT | CASSPLEWREQGDTQYF
NA | TRBJ2-1 | NA | TRBV12-1 | TGTGCCAGCAGCTGCGCCAGGTCTAGCTCCTACAATGAGCAGTTCTTC | CASSCARSSSYNEQFF
NA | TRBJ2-3 | NA | TRBV5-4 | TGTGCCAGCAGCTTGAAAGGGACCGGTACGCAGTATTTT | CASSLKGTGTQYF
NA | TRBJ2-7 | NA | TRBV11-2 | TGTGCCAGCAGCCCCTTCGGTCCCTCCTACGAGCAGTACTTC | CASSPFGPSYEQYF
NA | TRBJ2-1 | TRBD2 | TRBV28 | TGTGCCAGCAGTACCGGGACTAGCTATGAGCAGTTCTTC | CASSTGTSYEQFF
NA | TRBJ2-3 | NA | TRBV21-1 | TGTGCCAGCACTCGAAGGGTCTGGGATACGCAGTATTTT | CASTRRVWDTQYF
NA | TRBJ2-5 | NA | TRBV9 | TGTGCCAGCAGCGTAGTGCCCTCCGGGGGGCGAGAGACCCAGTACTTC | CASSVVPSGGRETQYF
NA | TRBJ1-5 | NA | TRBV4-1 | TGCGCCAGCAGCCAAAGCTTGACCAGAGGCAATCAGCCCCAGCATTTT | CASSQSLTRGNQPQHF
once | TRBJ2-7 | TRBD1 | TRBV5-1 | TGCGCCAGCGGGAGGGACAGGGGGCTCGACGAGCAGTACTTC | CASGRDRGLDEQYF
NA | TRBJ1-6 | NA | TRBV9 | TGTGCCAGCAGGGAAGAACAGAATTCACCCCTCCACTTT | CASREEQNSPLHF
NA | TRBJ1-1 | TRBD1 | TRBV6-6 | TGTGCCAGCAGTAGAGGGGGCACGACTGAAGCTTTCTTT | CASSRGGTTEAFF
many | TRBJ2-7 | TRBD1 | TRBV5-1 | TGCGCCAGCAGCTTAAAGGGGGACAGGGTCTCCTACGAGCAGTACTTC | CASSLKGDRVSYEQYF
NA | TRBJ2-5 | NA | TRBV5-4 | TGCGCCAGCAGCCACATAGCGTTCCAAGAGACCCAGTACTTC | CASSHIAFQETQYF
NA | TRBJ2-7 | NA | TRBV6-1 | TGTGCCAGCAGTGAAGCTTGGGGAACCCCCTACGAGCAGTACTTC | CASSEAWGTPYEQYF
NA | TRBJ2-4 | TRBD1 | TRBV28 | TGTGCCACCAAGGGACAGAAAAACATTCAGTACTTC | CATKGQKNIQYF
many | TRBJ1-2 | NA | TRBV14 | TGTGCCAGCAGCCGGCGGGCTTATGGCTACACCTTC | CASSRRAYGYTF
NA | TRBJ1-2 | TRBD1 | TRBV12-5 | TGTGCTAGTGGTTTCGGTCAGGGGGATGGCTACACCTTC | CASGFGQGDGYTF
NA | TRBJ2-3 | TRBD2 | TRBV5-4 | TGTGCCAGCAGCTCCGTAGCGGGAGGGGAAACAGATACGCAGTATTTT | CASSSVAGGETDTQYF
many | TRBJ1-5 | TRBD1 | TRBV19 | TGTGCCAGTAGTATATCCGGGACAGGGCGCAATCAGCCCCAGCATTTT | CASSISGTGRNQPQHF
few | TRBJ2-3 | TRBD2 | TRBV7-2 | TGTGCCAGCAGCCTGCTGGGACTAGCGGTCACAGATACGCAGTATTTT | CASSLLGLAVTDTQYF
NA | TRBJ2-6 | NA | TRBV19 | TGTGCCAGTAGTATCACGCACTCTGGGGCCAACGTCCTGACTTTC | CASSITHSGANVLTF
once | TRBJ1-2 | NA | TRBV29-1 | TGCAGCGTCACACGTACGGGGGGTAACTGGGGCTACACCTTC | CSVTRTGGNWGYTF
NA | TRBJ2-7 | NA | TRBV7-2 | TGTGCCAGCAGGCGGGACAATGGACACGAGCAGTACTTC | CASRRDNGHEQYF
few | TRBJ2-5 | TRBD1 | TRBV23-1 | TGCGCCAGCTGGACAGGGGCGCAAGAGACCCAGTACTTC | CASWTGAQETQYF
NA | TRBJ2-5 | NA | TRBV28 | TGTGCCAGCAGTCCCTTCCCGCAAGAGACCCAGTACTTC | CASSPFPQETQYF
few | TRBJ1-5 | NA | TRBV5-1 | TGCGCCAGCAGCTCGGGACCCCCGGTAGTCAATCAGCCCCAGCATTTT | CASSSGPPVVNQPQHF
NA | TRBJ2-7 | NA | TRBV28 | TGTGCCAGCAGTTTGGATAGGTTAAGCCAGTACTTC | CASSLDRLSQYF
NA | TRBJ2-1 | NA | TRBV5-1 | TGCGCCAGCAGCCCCCTCCCCCTACCTGCAGGGGATAGGTCCTACAATGAGCAGTTCTTC | CASSPLPLPAGDRSYNEQFF
NA | TRBJ2-7 | TRBD2 | TRBV2 | TGTGCCAGCAGTTGGACTAGGACGTACGAGCAGTACTTC | CASSWTRTYEQYF
NA | TRBJ2-5 | NA | TRBV29-1 | TGCAGCGTTGAAGGTCTTCGGGGGCGGGAGACCCAGTACTTC | CSVEGLRGRETQYF
NA | TRBJ2-3 | NA | TRBV15 | TGTGCCACCGGCCGCGACCAACACACAGATACGCAGTATTTT | CATGRDQHTDTQYF
NA | TRBJ2-7 | TRBD1 | TRBV28 | TGTGCCAGCAGTTCAAATCCGGGACAGGGGATGTACGAGCAGTACTTC | CASSSNPGQGMYEQYF
NA | TRBJ2-5 | TRBD2 | TRBV28 | TGTGCCAGCAGTTTGTTGACTAGCGGGAGAGAGACCCAGTACTTC | CASSLLTSGRETQYF
NA | TRBJ1-2 | TRBD1 | TRBV7-3 | TGTGCCAGGCACGGACAGGTCTATGGCTACACCTTC | CARHGQVYGYTF
NA | TRBJ1-1 | NA | TRBV27 | TGTGCCAGCAGCCCCCGGAGCGTCCAGATGAACACTGAAGCTTTCTTT | CASSPRSVQMNTEAFF
once | TRBJ1-3 | NA | TRBV7-9 | TGTGCCAGCAGCATAAACTACTCTGGAAACACCATATATTTT | CASSINYSGNTIYF
NA | TRBJ2-1 | TRBD1 | TRBV5-4 | TGTGCCAGCGGGACAGGGGAGGATGAGCAGTTCTTC | CASGTGEDEQFF
NA | TRBJ2-3 | NA | TRBV7-7 | TGTGCCAGCAGCCAAAGGTGGGCAGATACGCAGTATTTT | CASSQRWADTQYF
few | TRBJ1-2 | NA | TRBV27 | TGTGCCAGCAGTTTAGATCGGTTAGGGGGGTATGGCTACACCTTC | CASSLDRLGGYGYTF